Presented here are 8 T cell receptor beta chains from one specimen sequenced in a study of molecular identifiers for immune sequencing clone quantification. TCRdb re-called the PCR reads with MiXCR, one entry per CDR3 protein. The sample has 100,000 or so distinct CDR3 sequences; 36% are singletons. The sample comprised naive CD8+ T cells from blood, with Jurkat cell RNA spiked in. Stated subset: FACS-sorted CD8+CD4-CCR7+CD45RA+ naive T cells. The receptors come from a human donor in good health. Some libraries in this study had Jurkat cell RNA spiked in.

In this sample, this clonotype turned up many times. The rearrangement uses TRBV12-3 or TRBV12-4 and TRBJ2-5; D tentatively reads TRBD1 or TRBD2 (6 bases each). Trimming pared 5 bases from V and 5 bases from J, leaving 12 bases between. The length of the CDR3 is 13 residues. CDR3 residues: CASSPGEEETQYF. In nucleotides, the CDR3 is TGTGCCAGCAGTCCAGGGGAGGAGGAGACCCAGTACTTC.

This clonotype was recorded a few times. The chain carries TRBV5-1 and TRBJ2-3; 7 bases fit TRBD1. The CDR3 loop spans 16 amino acids. Trimming removed 4 bases from V and 2 bases from J; junction bases left unmatched: 10. Germline V gene sequence: CDR1 SGHRS, CDR2 YFSETQ. The CDR3 DNA reads as TGCGCCAGCAGCCGATACGGACAGGCCGACACAGATACGCAGTATTTT. Translation gives CASSRYGQADTDTQYF.

The chain uses TRBV28 and TRBJ2-1; D not certain. The CDR3 runs 10 residues. Germline V lookup: CDR1 MDHEN, CDR2 SYDVKM. Between the trimmed V and J ends, which lost 3 bases and 10 bases, there was a span of 4 bases. As DNA, the CDR3 is TGTGCCAGCAGTTTCGACGAGCAGTTCTTC. Its protein product is CASSFDEQFF. The full variable domain, completed using reference TRBV28 and TRBJ2-1, is DVKVTQSSRYLVKRTGEKVFLECVQDMDHENMFWYRQDPGLGLRLIYFSYDVKMKEKGDIPEGYSVSREKKERFSLILESASTNQTSMYLCASSFDEQFFGPGTRLTVL.

With regard to this clonotype: A much larger clonotype is one base distant, so this may be a read error. J is TRBJ1-1 and V is TRBV9, with a weak D call TRBD1 (6 bases). CDR1 is SGDLS, CDR2 YYNGEE, per germline. There are 13 residues in the CDR3. Trimming removed 7 bases at V and 8 bases at J, with 18 bases between. This CDR3 is CASGALMTGEAFF. The CDR3, as DNA: TGTGCCAGCGGCGCACTGATGACAGGCGAAGCTTTCTTT.

Details on this clonotype: Its ends do not fully match the called genes, so a read error is possible. This rearrangement joins TRBV6-4 to TRBJ2-6, with D possibly TRBD1 on 6 matching bases. CDR3 length: 18 amino acids. The germline V gene has CDR1 MRHNA and CDR2 SNTAGT. The CDR3 nucleotides are TGTGCCAGCTGTGACTCGACGTCAGGGGATGCTGGGGCCAACGTCCTGACTTTC. It translates to CASCDSTSGDAGANVLTF.

This clonotype was counted between two and nine times. J is TRBJ1-1 and V is TRBV19, with TRBD1 identical over 8 bases. The CDR3 has 15 amino acids. Germline values: CDR1 LNHDA, CDR2 SQIVND (reference sequence). V lost 8 bases, J lost 3 bases, and 11 bases stayed unmatched. The chain's CDR3 is CASSVGGRGHTEAFF. For the CDR3, the DNA is TGTGCCAGTTCAGTTGGGGGCAGGGGGCACACTGAAGCTTTCTTT.

V gene TRBV3-1 combines with J gene TRBJ2-6; D is undetermined. This CDR3 comprises 16 residues. Trimming pared 4 bases from V and 0 bases from J, leaving 10 bases between. Looked up from germline, CDR1 is LGHDT and CDR2 is YNNKEL (reference sequence). DNA of the CDR3: TGTGCCAGCAGCCTAGCCCTGGTCTCTGGGGCCAACGTCCTGACTTTC. Its protein is CASSLALVSGANVLTF. Using reference TRBV3-1 and TRBJ2-6 for the parts outside the CDR3, the full variable domain is DTAVSQTPKYLVTQMGNDKSIKCEQNLGHDTMYWYKQDSKKFLKIMFSYNNKELIINETVPNRFSPKSPDKAHLNLHINSLELGDSAVYFCASSLALVSGANVLTFGAGSRLTVL.

On this clonotype itself: Sequence at one end of the junction differs from germline and may be a read error. The chain uses TRBV10-3 and TRBJ1-3, with D hard to call. Germline CDR1 is ENHRY and CDR2 is SYGVKD. CDR3 length: 16 amino acids. This chain's CDR3 is CAISPNTIKSGNTLYF. The CDR3 DNA sequence: TGTGCCATCAGCCCGAACACCATCAAGTCTGGAAACACCTTATATTTT.